This T cell receptor (beta chain) was identified in a study of blood T cell repertoires in COVID-19. Study at large: Samples taken during acute and convalescent COVID-19 were collected in the United States, Italy and Spain.

Assay: immunoSEQ multiplex PCR; the TCRdb copy retains only in-frame clones and omits some. The profile shows around 91,000 clones, around 74% of them singletons. Germline V lookup: CDR1 KGHSH, CDR2 LQKENI. The CDR3 extends over 12 amino acids. V was trimmed by 2 bases and J by 11 bases, leaving 12 bases between them. The specimen was peripheral blood. The clonotype comes from an elderly woman with active or convalescent COVID-19. This chain joins TRBV18 and TRBJ1-1, with D possibly TRBD1 on 5 matching bases. The CDR3 is CASSPKQGEAFF. The CDR3 DNA sequence: TGTGCCAGCTCACCAAAGCAGGGCGAGGCTTTCTTT.